The following is a T cell receptor (beta chain) sequence with its context. The record originates from a study of shared clonotypes between healthy human individuals. Genomic DNA (from each subset) was split evenly across several immunoSEQ plates. Sequencing used immunoSEQ multiplex PCR; TCRdb keeps in-frame clones, though not all of them. The sample carries just under 350,000 clones, less than 75% recorded once. V shed 7 bases and J shed 6 bases, with 15 bases lying between them. This CDR3 is 14 amino acids long. Germline V gene lookup returns CDR1 ENHRY and CDR2 SYGVKD. This sequence originates from a man aged 30 to 39 in good health. V usage is TRBV10-3 and J usage is TRBJ2-2; tentatively, D is TRBD2 (5 bases). The sample was memory CD4+ T cells sorted from blood. As for subset: CD45RA-negative fraction. CDR3 protein: CAITAAAGAGELFF. The CDR3 nucleotides read TGTGCCATCACAGCGGCCGCAGGCGCCGGGGAGCTGTTTTTT.